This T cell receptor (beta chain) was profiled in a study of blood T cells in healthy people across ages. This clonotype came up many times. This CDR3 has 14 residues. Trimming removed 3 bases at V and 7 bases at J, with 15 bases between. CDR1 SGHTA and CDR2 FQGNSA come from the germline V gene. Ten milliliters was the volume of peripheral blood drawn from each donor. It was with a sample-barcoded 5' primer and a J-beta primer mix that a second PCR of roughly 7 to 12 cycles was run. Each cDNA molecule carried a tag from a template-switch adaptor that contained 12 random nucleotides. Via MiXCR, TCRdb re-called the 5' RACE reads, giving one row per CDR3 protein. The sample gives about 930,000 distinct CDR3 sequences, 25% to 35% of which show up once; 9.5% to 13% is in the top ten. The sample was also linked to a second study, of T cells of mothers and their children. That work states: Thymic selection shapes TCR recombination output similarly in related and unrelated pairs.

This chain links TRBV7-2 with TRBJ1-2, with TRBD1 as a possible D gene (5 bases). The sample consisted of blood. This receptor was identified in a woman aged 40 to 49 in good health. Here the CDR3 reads CASSFKGPTIGYTF. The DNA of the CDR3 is TGTGCCAGCAGCTTTAAGGGACCAACCATTGGCTACACCTTC.